This passage covers 28 T cell receptor beta chains from one sample sequenced in a study of early T cells in non-severe SARS-CoV-2 infection. TCRdb redid the calling of the 5' RACE reads with MiXCR, one entry per CDR3 protein. Of approximately 70,000 distinct CDR3 sequences listed, 4.6% are singletons. The source material was whole blood, sampled at baseline. Source of these receptors: an adult who was a healthcare worker with PCR-confirmed SARS-CoV-2 infection or an uninfected control (not recorded which). The donor label of this sample is uncertain.

At least ten counts were recorded for this clonotype. The chain carries TRBV3-1 and TRBJ1-2; D unresolved. The germline V gene encodes CDR1 LGHDT and CDR2 YNNKEL (reference sequence). Trimming cost V 0 bases and J 6 bases, with 11 bases left between them. The CDR3 runs to 14 residues. The CDR3 DNA sequence: TGTGCCAGCAGCCAAGATCCCGGAAGGGATGGCTACACCTTC. Protein sequence: CASSQDPGRDGYTF.

This clonotype was picked up a small number of times. This sequence joins TRBV5-4 and TRBJ2-7, with D perhaps TRBD1 or TRBD2 (6 bases each). Trimming pared 0 bases from V and 2 bases from J, leaving 15 bases between. This CDR3 has 16 residues. Germline assignment: CDR1 SGHNT and CDR2 YYREEE (reference sequence). CDR3 sequence: CASSLATGPGAYEQYF. The CDR3 DNA sequence: TGTGCCAGCAGCTTGGCCACAGGGCCGGGAGCCTACGAGCAGTACTTC.

This clonotype was picked up many times. The chain is built from TRBV12-3 or TRBV12-4 and TRBJ1-2; D gene unclear. The CDR3 runs to 17 residues. Trimming removed 0 bases at V and 2 bases at J, with 16 bases between. The CDR3 nucleotides read TGTGCCAGCAGTTTAGCGGACTCCCTATATAAAAACTATGGCTACACCTTC. Protein product: CASSLADSLYKNYGYTF.

This clonotype was seen ten or more times. The V and J genes are TRBV7-9 and TRBJ2-5; D not resolved. Germline CDR1 reads SEHNR; CDR2 reads FQNEAQ (reference sequence). Trimming pared 9 bases from V and 2 bases from J, leaving 7 bases between. The length of the CDR3 is 11 residues. The CDR3 DNA reads as TGTGCCAGACAAGAGCAAGAGACCCAGTACTTC. This translates into CARQEQETQYF.

This chain links TRBV20-1 with TRBJ2-1; 7 bases are a match to TRBD1. From germline, CDR1 is DFQATT and CDR2 SNEGSKA (reference sequence). The CDR3 is made up of 14 amino acids. Trimming removed 5 bases from V and 0 bases from J; junction bases left unmatched: 4. CDR3 sequence (DNA): TGCAGTGCTCCCGGGACAGTCTCCTACAATGAGCAGTTCTTC. Its translation: CSAPGTVSYNEQFF.

The sample holds many counts of this clonotype. The V gene is TRBV6-1, the J gene TRBJ2-7; a possible D gene is TRBD1 (5 bases). Deletions cut 2 bases from V and 0 bases from J, with 11 bases between. The V gene's germline CDR1 is MNHNS and CDR2 SASEGT. The CDR3 contains 15 residues. The CDR3 coding sequence is TGTGCCAGCAGTGAACGGGTCAGGGCCTCCTACGAGCAGTACTTC. The encoded protein is CASSERVRASYEQYF.

In its sample, this clonotype was seen a few times. V and J are TRBV19 and TRBJ1-6; 7 bases are shared with TRBD1. Germline CDR1 and CDR2: LNHDA and SQIVND (reference sequence). The CDR3 contains 14 residues. V dropped 4 bases and J dropped 7; count of bases not matched to a gene: 4. This CDR3 reads CASSTGTENSPLHF. CDR3 DNA: TGTGCCAGTAGTACTGGGACAGAGAATTCACCCCTCCACTTT.

This clonotype was seen repeatedly, ten times or more. This chain joins TRBV20-1 and TRBJ2-1; 16 nucleotides align to TRBD2. Germline values: CDR1 DFQATT, CDR2 SNEGSKA (reference sequence). V trimming: 6 bases; J trimming: 1 base; junction bases outside the gene matches: 9. CDR3 size: 18 residues. The CDR3 bases are TGCAGTGCCGCCCCCGGGACTAGCGGGGGGGAATCCTACAATGAGCAGTTCTTC. Protein: CSAAPGTSGGESYNEQFF.

This clonotype was recorded many times. The genes are TRBV10-3 and TRBJ2-1; D is perhaps TRBD2 (6 bases). The CDR3 extends over 13 amino acids. Germline V gene sequence: CDR1 ENHRY, CDR2 SYGVKD. The V end lost 4 bases, the J end lost 7 bases, and 11 bases lay between the germline ends. The CDR3 DNA follows: TGTGCCATCAGTGTACAGGAGGGGAATGAGCAGTTCTTC. It encodes CAISVQEGNEQFF.

This clonotype came up a few times. J is TRBJ2-1 and V is TRBV10-2, with 11 bases fitting TRBD2. Germline CDR1 reads WSHSY; CDR2 reads SAAADI. Trimming cost V 8 bases and J 7 bases; bases outside gene matches: 4. This CDR3 comprises 13 residues. CDR3 bases: TGCGCCAGCCAACTAGCGGGGGCGAATGAGCAGTTCTTC. This sequence encodes CASQLAGANEQFF.

This chain connects TRBV20-1 to TRBJ2-2; 7 bases align to TRBD2. The V and J ends lost 0 bases and 0 bases, in that order; junction bases with no gene match: 13. CDR3 size: 19 residues. The germline V gene has CDR1 DFQATT and CDR2 SNEGSKA (reference sequence). As DNA, the CDR3 is TGCAGTGCTAGAGATGAGCGCGGGGGAAACCTCGCGAACACCGGGGAGCTGTTTTTT. Its protein product is CSARDERGGNLANTGELFF.

The chain combines TRBV11-3 with TRBJ2-7; D unclear. The CDR3 totals 12 residues. Germline V CDR1 and CDR2: SGHNT, YENEEA. V lost 5 bases to trimming and J lost 2 bases, with 7 bases between them. The CDR3 DNA sequence: TGTGCCAGCAGCCTAAATCCCTACGAGCAGTACTTC. Residues: CASSLNPYEQYF.

This clonotype was counted ten times or more. The chain recombines TRBV6-1 with TRBJ1-5; tentatively, D is TRBD1 (5 bases). CDR3 size: 13 residues. Trimming cost V 4 bases and J 7 bases, with 11 bases left between them. Germline V CDR1 and CDR2: MNHNS, SASEGT. The CDR3 DNA reads TGTGCCAGCAGTGCCCAGGGCCTCCAGCCCCAGCATTTT. It is translated as CASSAQGLQPQHF.

This clonotype was found many times. This rearrangement joins TRBV20-1 to TRBJ2-3; TRBD2 matches 8 bases. CDR1 and CDR2 (germline): DFQATT, SNEGSKA (reference sequence). CDR3 length: 13 amino acids. With 6 bases clipped from V and 0 bases from J, the junction kept 2 bases outside the gene matches. In DNA form, the CDR3 reads TGCAGTGCAATAGCGGGGAGCACAGATACGCAGTATTTT. Amino acids: CSAIAGSTDTQYF.

The chain employs TRBV3-1 and TRBJ2-3; 10 positions match TRBD2. The CDR3 has 18 amino acids. Germline CDR1 LGHDT, CDR2 YNNKEL (reference sequence). V dropped 1 base and J dropped 1; count of bases not matched to a gene: 8. CDR3 nucleotide sequence: TGTGCCAGCAGCCAAGCCCCCGTAGGACTAGCGGGCACAGATACGCAGTATTTT. Protein product: CASSQAPVGLAGTDTQYF.

In its sample, this clonotype was seen many times. This chain uses TRBV25-1 with TRBJ1-4; 8 nucleotides line up with TRBD1. V gave up 5 bases and J gave up 11 bases; unmatched junction bases: 7. This CDR3 has 13 residues. Germline CDR1 reads MGHDK; CDR2 reads SYGVNS. CDR3 loop: CASSRPGGDKLFF. The CDR3 bases are TGTGCCAGCAGTAGGCCAGGGGGCGATAAACTGTTTTTT.

The gene calls are TRBV7-8 and TRBJ1-1; D is ambiguous. V lost 5 bases and J lost 7, with 11 bases in between. The CDR3 length is 12 residues. Germline V gives CDR1 SGHVS, CDR2 FQNEAQ. The CDR3, as DNA: TGTGCCAGCAGCCTGAAAGGGTTTGAAGCTTTCTTT. It specifies CASSLKGFEAFF. Complete variable domain (other parts from reference TRBV7-8 and TRBJ1-1): GAGVSQSPRYKVAKRGQDVALRCDPISGHVSLFWYQQALGQGPEFLTYFQNEAQLDKSGLPSDRFFAERPEGSVSTLKIQRTQQEDSAVYLCASSLKGFEAFFGQGTRLTVV.

The sample holds many counts of this clonotype. The chain links TRBV6-5 to TRBJ1-2; 9 bases match TRBD1. V gave up 2 bases and J gave up 7 bases; unmatched junction bases: 5. The CDR3 contains 14 residues. Germline values: CDR1 MNHEY, CDR2 SVGAGI. Here the CDR3 reads CASSYLGQGSGYTF. CDR3 DNA: TGTGCCAGCAGTTACCTAGGACAGGGGAGTGGCTACACCTTC.

In its sample, this clonotype was seen a few times. The chain joins TRBV11-3 to TRBJ2-2; 7 positions agree with TRBD1. This CDR3 has 12 residues. Germline V CDR1 and CDR2: SGHNT, YENEEA. V was pared by 5 bases and J by 10 bases, with 4 bases of the junction left unmatched. The CDR3 DNA follows: TGTGCCAGCAGCCAGGGACAGCTGGAGCTGTTTTTT. It translates to CASSQGQLELFF. Complete variable domain (other parts from reference TRBV11-3 and TRBJ2-2): EAGVVQSPRYKIIEKKQPVAFWCNPISGHNTLYWYLQNLGQGPELLIRYENEEAVDDSQLPKDRFSAERLKGVDSTLKIQPAELGDSAVYLCASSQGQLELFFGEGSRLTVL.

This clonotype was picked up many times. This chain joins TRBV20-1 and TRBJ1-1, with D possibly being TRBD1 (6 bases). V gave up 2 bases and J gave up 1 base, with 17 bases separating them. Germline values: CDR1 DFQATT, CDR2 SNEGSKA (reference sequence). The CDR3 totals 16 residues. This CDR3 is CSARPLDGGRNTEAFF. The CDR3 DNA sequence: TGCAGTGCTAGACCGCTAGATGGGGGCAGGAACACTGAAGCTTTCTTT.

This clonotype was counted many times. The CDR3 reads CASSVQGTGGTEQFF. Here the CDR3 DNA reads TGTGCCAGCAGCGTACAAGGGACAGGGGGTACTGAGCAGTTCTTC. This chain uses TRBV5-5 with TRBJ2-1; 11 bases map to TRBD1. V shed 4 bases, J shed 9 bases, and the junction held 9 bases outside the gene matches. The CDR3 runs 15 residues. CDR1 is SGHKS and CDR2 is YYEKEE in the germline V gene (reference sequence).

This clonotype occurred many times. V and J are TRBV5-1 and TRBJ2-1; 8 bases match TRBD1. Germline V gene data show CDR1 as SGHRS and CDR2 as YFSETQ. The length of the CDR3 is 17 residues. V lost 1 base and J lost 5; bases outside the gene matches: 11. The CDR3 reads CASSLRRGQANDNEQFF. As DNA, the CDR3 is TGCGCCAGCAGCTTGCGCCGGGGACAGGCCAATGACAATGAGCAGTTCTTC. Filled out from reference TRBV5-1 and TRBJ2-1, the complete variable domain reads KAGVTQTPRYLIKTRGQQVTLSCSPISGHRSVSWYQQTPGQGLQFLFEYFSETQRNKGNFPGRFSGRQFSNSRSEMNVSTLELGDSALYLCASSLRRGQANDNEQFFGPGTRLTVL.

This chain connects TRBV11-2 to TRBJ2-7, with 9 bases matching TRBD1. CDR3 length: 18 amino acids. V dropped 3 bases and J dropped 3; count of bases not matched to a gene: 15. Germline CDR1 SGHAT, CDR2 FQNNGV. The CDR3 sequence is CASSFSFPTGGTFYEQYF. CDR3 in DNA: TGTGCCAGCAGCTTCTCCTTTCCAACAGGGGGCACTTTCTACGAGCAGTACTTC.

In its sample, this clonotype was seen many times. The V and J genes are TRBV11-2 and TRBJ2-3; D not certain. The CDR3 runs to 15 residues. CDR1 and CDR2 (germline): SGHAT, FQNNGV. The ends were cut back, 3 bases at V and 0 bases at J, with 10 bases in the middle. Here the CDR3 DNA reads TGTGCCAGCAGCTTCCAGGCCGGAAGCACAGATACGCAGTATTTT. Its protein is CASSFQAGSTDTQYF.

This clonotype was picked up many times. The V call is TRBV6-6, the J call TRBJ1-2; D is uncertain. The V gene lost 5 bases and the J gene lost 7 bases, with 5 bases spanning the gap. Germline-derived CDR1 and CDR2 are MNHNY and SVGAGI (reference sequence). The CDR3 is 10 residues long. CDR3 sequence: CASSLGGYTF. CDR3 coding DNA: TGTGCCAGCAGTCTAGGTGGCTACACCTTC.

This clonotype has just a few counts. The V gene is TRBV11-2, the J gene TRBJ2-7, with TRBD1 as a possible D gene (6 bases). V was clipped by 5 bases and J by 1 base, with 12 bases between them. The CDR3 is 14 amino acids. CDR1 and CDR2 from the germline V gene are SGHAT and FQNNGV. The CDR3 DNA reads as TGTGCCAGCAGCCCTCGACAGGATTCCTACGAGCAGTACTTC. This encodes CASSPRQDSYEQYF.

This clonotype was seen a handful of times. The chain uses TRBV27 and TRBJ1-1; the match to TRBD1 covers 9 bases. The germline V gene has CDR1 MNHEY and CDR2 SMNVEV (reference sequence). Unmatched junction bases numbered 13, after V lost 6 bases and J lost 8 bases. This CDR3 has 15 residues. CDR3 in amino acids: CASRHQTGGTEEAFF. CDR3 DNA: TGTGCCAGCAGGCACCAGACAGGGGGGACAGAAGAAGCTTTCTTT.

This clonotype was observed many times. This sequence joins TRBV12-3 or TRBV12-4 and TRBJ2-2, with D perhaps TRBD1 (5 bases). The CDR3 is 14 amino acids. V dropped 3 bases and J dropped 4 bases, with 9 bases sitting between them. DNA for the CDR3: TGTGCCAGCAGTTTTTTTCAGGGCACCGGGGAGCTGTTTTTT. This sequence encodes CASSFFQGTGELFF.